These T cell receptor beta chains were read from a single sample in a study of shared clonotypes between healthy human individuals. Sequencing was performed with immunoSEQ multiplex PCR; in TCRdb, only in-frame clones are kept and a portion is missing. Of around 1,000,000 clones listed, roughly 80% were seen once; the top ten hold roughly 0.9%. The sample taken for sequencing was memory CD4+ T cells from PBMCs. These receptors all come from a man aged 18 to 30 in good health. Some clones in this sample may be carry-over from other donors' samples. The CDR3 runs from the conserved cysteine through the conserved F or W. D genes are given only for firm matches. A clone size is listed for some rows: how often the clone was seen (once, few, many), or a class if it is expanded.

DNA | CDR3 | D | J | size | V
TGCGCCAGCAGCGCACTAGAGACCCAGTACTTC | CASSALETQYF | . | TRBJ2-5 | . | TRBV5-1
TGTGCCAGCAGCTCTGGGACTAGCGGATACACAGATACGCAGTATTTT | CASSSGTSGYTDTQYF | TRBD2 | TRBJ2-3 | . | TRBV28
TGCGCCAGCAGCCCAATGGACGGAACCTACGAGCAGTACTTC | CASSPMDGTYEQYF | . | TRBJ2-7 | . | TRBV5-1
TGTGCCAGCAGCGTAGCGGGAGGGCCGGAAAATGAGCAGTTCTTC | CASSVAGGPENEQFF | TRBD2 | TRBJ2-1 | few | TRBV9
TGTGCCAGCTCACCCACCAGGACTGATGGCTACACCTTC | CASSPTRTDGYTF | . | TRBJ1-2 | . | TRBV18
TGCGCCAGCAGCTTGCAACAAGGTTCCGGGGGCCGAGGCGCTGAAGCTTTCTTT | CASSLQQGSGGRGAEAFF | . | TRBJ1-1 | once | TRBV5-1
TGTGCCAGCAGTTTGTCGGGTAACAACAATGAGCAGTTCTTC | CASSLSGNNNEQFF | . | TRBJ2-1 | . | TRBV28
TGTGCCAGCCTGAGAGGGGGCGCTTACTATGGCTACACCTTC | CASLRGGAYYGYTF | TRBD1 | TRBJ1-2 | . | TRBV28
TGTGCCAGCAGAGGACAGGGGGCAGGAGAAAAACTGTTTTTT | CASRGQGAGEKLFF | TRBD1 | TRBJ1-4 | . | TRBV5-6
TGTGCCAGCAGCGTAGATCCAGCCACCTACGAGCAGTACTTC | CASSVDPATYEQYF | . | TRBJ2-7 | . | TRBV9
TGTGCCAGCAGTCCGACTAGCGGGACGTACGAGCAGTACTTC | CASSPTSGTYEQYF | TRBD2 | TRBJ2-7 | . | TRBV28
TGTGCCAGCAGTCGCTTAAGAGCTTTCTTT | CASSRLRAFF | . | TRBJ1-1 | . | TRBV28
TGCGCCAGCAGCTTGGACGGGAGGGGGTCCTACAATGAGCAGTTCTTC | CASSLDGRGSYNEQFF | TRBD2 | TRBJ2-1 | . | TRBV5-1
TGTGCCAGCGGGGCTAGCGGGAGAACGGATACGCAGTATTTT | CASGASGRTDTQYF | TRBD2 | TRBJ2-3 | few | TRBV6-5
TGTGCCAGCAGTGAAGTAAACGGGCCCAGAGAGTATTTT | CASSEVNGPREYF | . | TRBJ2-3 | . | TRBV6-1
TGTGCCAGCAGCCTGCTCCCAGGAGGGTCGTCCGAGCAGTACTTC | CASSLLPGGSSEQYF | . | TRBJ2-7 | few | TRBV9
TGCGCCAGCAGTGAGTCCGGCACTGAAGCTTTCTTT | CASSESGTEAFF | . | TRBJ1-1 | . | TRBV10-1
TGTGCCAGCAGCTTCCCGGGACTAGCGGGACCGCGGGCCTACGAGCAGTACTTC | CASSFPGLAGPRAYEQYF | TRBD2 | TRBJ2-7 | . | TRBV11-2
TGTGCCAGCAGTTTCATGGGTCTAGCGACATACAATGAGCAGTTCTTC | CASSFMGLATYNEQFF | . | TRBJ2-1 | . | TRBV28
TGTGCCAGCAGCTTTAGGTATGAGCAGTTCTTC | CASSFRYEQFF | . | TRBJ2-1 | . | TRBV5-8
TGTGCCAGCACCAGACGCAGGGTTACAGATACGCAGTATTTT | CASTRRRVTDTQYF | . | TRBJ2-3 | . | TRBV7-8
TGTGCCAGCAGCTTAGCGGGCTCCTACAATGAGCAGTTCTTC | CASSLAGSYNEQFF | . | TRBJ2-1 | once | TRBV7-2
TGTGCCAGCAGCTTAGAGTGGGGGGGTCGCCAGCCCCAGCATTTT | CASSLEWGGRQPQHF | . | TRBJ1-5 | few | TRBV7-8
TGCGCCAGCAGTCAATCTAACTGGTCGGAGGTGGGCTCAGGAAACACCATATATTTT | CASSQSNWSEVGSGNTIYF | . | TRBJ1-3 | . | TRBV23-1
TGTGCCAGCAGTTCTAACAGGGTAGGGCCCAACACTGAAGCTTTCTTT | CASSSNRVGPNTEAFF | . | TRBJ1-1 | . | TRBV27
TGTGCCAGCAGCTTAAGAGCCAATTCAGGGGATGGCTACACCTTC | CASSLRANSGDGYTF | . | TRBJ1-2 | . | TRBV7-3
TGTGCCTGGAGCAGACTAGCGGGAGTGGTCCAGTTCTTC | CAWSRLAGVVQFF | TRBD2 | TRBJ2-1 | . | TRBV30
TGTGCCAGCAGCTCCATGGGGGAGGGTTACAATGAGCAGTTCTTC | CASSSMGEGYNEQFF | TRBD2 | TRBJ2-1 | once | TRBV7-9
TGTGCCGTAAACGAGGGGGGACAAATCTCTGGGGCCAACGTCCTGACTTTC | CAVNEGGQISGANVLTF | . | TRBJ2-6 | . | TRBV25-1
TGTGCCAGCAGCTTAACGTGGGACAGGGGGAACGAGCAGTACTTC | CASSLTWDRGNEQYF | TRBD1 | TRBJ2-7 | . | TRBV7-3
TGTGCCAGCAGTCCCCCCGGACAGGCCATCTACGAGCAGTACTTC | CASSPPGQAIYEQYF | TRBD1 | TRBJ2-7 | . | TRBV28
TGCGCCAGTCAACTAAACAGGGCAGATACGCAGTATTTT | CASQLNRADTQYF | . | TRBJ2-3 | . | TRBV5-1
TGTGCCAGCAGCTTCGGACTGCTCAACTATGGCTACACCTTC | CASSFGLLNYGYTF | . | TRBJ1-2 | . | TRBV7-2
TGTGCCAGCTCCCTGTCACAGTGGCAAGAGACCCAGTACTTC | CASSLSQWQETQYF | . | TRBJ2-5 | . | TRBV18
TGTGCCAGCAGAACGACAGGGCAATCATGGTTCTTC | CASRTTGQSWFF | TRBD1 | TRBJ2-1 | . | TRBV27
TGTGCCAGCAGCGGTCGGACAGCTATTACTAACTATGGCTACACCTTC | CASSGRTAITNYGYTF | . | TRBJ1-2 | . | TRBV9
TGTGCCAGCAGCCACCGGGGACAGGACCAGTACAATGAGCAGTTCTTC | CASSHRGQDQYNEQFF | TRBD1 | TRBJ2-1 | few | TRBV11-3
TGTGCCAGCAGCTTATGGCGGGACTACAATGAGCAGTTCTTC | CASSLWRDYNEQFF | . | TRBJ2-1 | many | TRBV5-5
TGTGCCAGCAGTTTAGTTGTGGGGGCGCGTACCGGGGAGCTGTTTTTT | CASSLVVGARTGELFF | . | TRBJ2-2 | . | TRBV28
TGTGCCAGCAGTTACTCGGGCGGGGGCACTGAAGCTTTCTTT | CASSYSGGGTEAFF | . | TRBJ1-1 | . | TRBV6-6
TGTGCCAGCAGTTCACCGGGACAGGGGGTCAAATCTGGGGCCAACGTCCTGACTTTC | CASSSPGQGVKSGANVLTF | TRBD1 | TRBJ2-6 | once | TRBV2
TGTGCCTGGAGTAGGGACAGGGATATGCAGTACTTC | CAWSRDRDMQYF | TRBD1 | TRBJ2-7 | . | TRBV30
TGTGCCAGCGGCCCACCGACTAGCGGGAGAAAGCCAGATACGCAGTATTTT | CASGPPTSGRKPDTQYF | TRBD2 | TRBJ2-3 | . | TRBV9
TGTGCCAGCAGTCGCATAGTAGGCTATGGCTACACCTTC | CASSRIVGYGYTF | . | TRBJ1-2 | . | TRBV6-1
TGTGCCACCAGCAGAGAACAGCCGAACTCTGGAAACACCATATATTTT | CATSREQPNSGNTIYF | . | TRBJ1-3 | . | TRBV15